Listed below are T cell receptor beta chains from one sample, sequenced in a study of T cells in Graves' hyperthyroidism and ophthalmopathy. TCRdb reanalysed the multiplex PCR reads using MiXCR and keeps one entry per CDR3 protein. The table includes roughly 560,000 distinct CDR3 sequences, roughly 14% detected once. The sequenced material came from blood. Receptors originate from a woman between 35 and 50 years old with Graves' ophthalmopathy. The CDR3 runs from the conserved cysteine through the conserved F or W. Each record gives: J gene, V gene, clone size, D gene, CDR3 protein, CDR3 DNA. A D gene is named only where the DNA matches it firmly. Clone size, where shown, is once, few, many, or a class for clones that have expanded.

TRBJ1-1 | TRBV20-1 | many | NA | CSAKGHGAGAFF | TGCAGTGCTAAAGGACACGGGGCAGGGGCTTTCTTT
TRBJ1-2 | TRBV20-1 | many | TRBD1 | CSAPKGGQIYGYTF | TGCAGTGCCCCGAAAGGGGGACAGATTTATGGCTACACCTTC
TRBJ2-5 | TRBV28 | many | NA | CASSMTVYKETQYF | TGTGCCAGCTCAATGACAGTGTACAAAGAGACCCAGTACTTC
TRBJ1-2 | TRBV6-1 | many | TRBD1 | CAGTGVSGYGYTF | TGTGCCGGTACAGGGGTATCGGGCTATGGCTACACCTTC
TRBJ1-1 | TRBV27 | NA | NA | CASSLYRAMNTEAFF | TGTGCCAGCAGTTTGTACAGGGCAATGAACACTGAAGCTTTCTTT
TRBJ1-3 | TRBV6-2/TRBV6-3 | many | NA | CASNPDSSGNTIYF | TGTGCCAGCAACCCGGACAGCTCTGGAAACACCATATATTTT
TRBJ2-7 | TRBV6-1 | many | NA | CASTNRVGEQYF | TGTGCCAGCACAAACAGGGTGGGCGAGCAGTACTTC
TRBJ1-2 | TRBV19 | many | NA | CASNNYGYTF | TGTGCCAGTAATAACTATGGCTACACCTTC
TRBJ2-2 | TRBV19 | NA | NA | CASIRDTFPGELFF | TGTGCCAGCATCCGGGACACCTTCCCCGGGGAGCTGTTTTTT
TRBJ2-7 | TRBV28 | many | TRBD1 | CASSSLNWGDRAEQYF | TGTGCCAGCAGTTCACTTAATTGGGGGGACAGGGCCGAGCAGTACTTC
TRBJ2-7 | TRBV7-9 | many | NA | CASSLAGGQYEQYF | TGTGCCAGCAGCTTGGCAGGGGGGCAATACGAGCAGTACTTC
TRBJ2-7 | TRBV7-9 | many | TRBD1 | CASSPYSTGSYEQYF | TGTGCCAGCAGCCCTTACTCGACAGGGAGCTACGAGCAGTACTTC
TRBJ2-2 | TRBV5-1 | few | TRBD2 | CASSPLTSGVNTGELFF | TGCGCCAGCAGCCCCTTGACTAGCGGGGTGAACACCGGGGAGCTGTTTTTT
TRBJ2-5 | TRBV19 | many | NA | CASSLRTDQETQYF | TGTGCCAGTAGCCTGAGGACAGACCAAGAGACCCAGTACTTC
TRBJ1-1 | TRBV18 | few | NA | CASSPDQRYTEAFF | TGTGCCAGCTCACCAGACCAGCGGTACACTGAAGCTTTCTTT
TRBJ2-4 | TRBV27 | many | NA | CASSLGSFAKNIQYF | TGTGCCAGCAGCCTAGGGTCGTTCGCCAAAAACATTCAGTACTTC
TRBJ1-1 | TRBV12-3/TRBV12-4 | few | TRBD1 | CASRQDRVNTEAFF | TGTGCCAGCAGGCAAGACAGGGTGAACACTGAAGCTTTCTTT
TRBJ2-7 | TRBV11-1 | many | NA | CASSLPTGPRRYEQYF | TGTGCCAGCAGCCTTCCTACCGGGCCGAGGCGCTACGAGCAGTACTTC
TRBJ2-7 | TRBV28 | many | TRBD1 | CATRQGAVDEQYF | TGTGCCACGCGACAGGGGGCTGTGGACGAGCAGTACTTC
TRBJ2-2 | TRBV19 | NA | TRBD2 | CASTPRASGRQTGELFF | TGTGCCAGTACTCCCCGGGCTAGCGGGAGACAAACCGGGGAGCTGTTTTTT
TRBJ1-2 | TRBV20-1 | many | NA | CSARVPGNGYTF | TGCAGTGCTAGAGTCCCGGGGAATGGCTACACCTTC
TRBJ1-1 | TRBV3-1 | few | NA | CASSQDAGALNTEAFF | TGTGCCAGCAGCCAAGATGCAGGGGCCTTGAACACTGAAGCTTTCTTT
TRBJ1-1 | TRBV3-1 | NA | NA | CASSHFSPNTEAFF | TGTGCCAGCAGCCATTTCTCGCCGAACACTGAAGCTTTCTTT
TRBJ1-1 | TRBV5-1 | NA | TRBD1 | CASSHDRGTWNTEAFF | TGCGCCAGCAGCCATGACAGGGGCACTTGGAACACTGAAGCTTTCTTT
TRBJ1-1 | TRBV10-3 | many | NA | CAISDSEGLMNTEAFF | TGTGCCATCAGTGATAGCGAGGGTTTAATGAACACTGAAGCTTTCTTT
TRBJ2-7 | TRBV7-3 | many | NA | CATPGRSSYEQYF | TGTGCCACCCCGGGCCGCAGCTCCTACGAGCAGTACTTC
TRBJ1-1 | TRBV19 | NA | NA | CASSIIILSMRNTEAFF | TGTGCCAGTAGTATCATCATTTTATCCATGAGGAACACTGAAGCTTTCTTT
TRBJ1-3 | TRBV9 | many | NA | CASRGANENTIYF | TGTGCCAGCAGGGGGGCAAATGAAAACACCATATATTTT
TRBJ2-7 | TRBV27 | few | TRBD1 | CASSPRQGGLYEQYF | TGTGCCAGCAGCCCCAGACAGGGGGGCCTCTACGAGCAGTACTTC
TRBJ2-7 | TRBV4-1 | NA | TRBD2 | CASSLIAGESIEQYF | TGCGCCAGCAGCCTAATAGCGGGAGAGTCTATCGAGCAGTACTTC
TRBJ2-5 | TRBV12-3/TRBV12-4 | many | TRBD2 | CASSLRPGLAGEGETQYF | TGTGCCAGCAGTTTGCGCCCCGGACTAGCGGGAGAAGGGGAGACCCAGTACTTC
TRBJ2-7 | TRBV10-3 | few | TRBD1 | CAISEMQGEDEQYF | TGTGCCATCAGTGAGATGCAGGGGGAAGACGAGCAGTACTTC
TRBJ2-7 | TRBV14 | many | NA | CASSGATPYEQYF | TGTGCCAGCTCCGGGGCAACCCCCTACGAGCAGTACTTC
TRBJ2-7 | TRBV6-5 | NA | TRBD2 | CASSLGGGRSSYEQYF | TGTGCCAGCAGTTTAGGTGGCGGGAGGAGCTCCTACGAGCAGTACTTC
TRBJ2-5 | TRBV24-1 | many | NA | CATSRPPQETQYF | TGTGCCACCTCCAGGCCCCCACAAGAGACCCAGTACTTC
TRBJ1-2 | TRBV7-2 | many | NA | CASSWPPPKYGYTF | TGTGCCAGCAGCTGGCCCCCACCCAAGTATGGCTACACCTTC
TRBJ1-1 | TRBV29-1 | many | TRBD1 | CSVGATGSTEAFF | TGCAGCGTTGGGGCGACAGGGAGCACTGAAGCTTTCTTT
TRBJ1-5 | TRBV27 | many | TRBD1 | CASSPYRGSNQPQHF | TGTGCCAGCAGTCCCTACAGGGGAAGCAATCAGCCCCAGCATTTT
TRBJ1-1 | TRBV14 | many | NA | CASSPVVDWDTEAFF | TGTGCCAGCAGCCCCGTGGTGGACTGGGACACTGAAGCTTTCTTT
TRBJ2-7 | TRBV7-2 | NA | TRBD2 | CASSAWGGRYEQYF | TGTGCCAGCAGCGCGTGGGGGGGGAGATACGAGCAGTACTTC
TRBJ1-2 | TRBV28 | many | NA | CASSPRVGLYGYTF | TGTGCCAGCAGTCCCAGGGTCGGACTCTATGGCTACACCTTC
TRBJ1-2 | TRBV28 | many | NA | CASSPRTPAGYGYTF | TGTGCCAGCAGTCCCCGGACCCCCGCGGGATATGGCTACACCTTC
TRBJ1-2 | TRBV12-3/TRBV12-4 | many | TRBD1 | CASSLRQGGGYGYTF | TGTGCCAGCAGTCTACGACAGGGAGGAGGCTATGGCTACACCTTC
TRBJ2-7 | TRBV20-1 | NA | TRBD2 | CSAWGLALNEQYF | TGCAGTGCCTGGGGACTAGCGTTGAACGAGCAGTACTTC
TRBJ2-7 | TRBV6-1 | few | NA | CASNDGAGEQYF | TGTGCCAGCAACGACGGGGCGGGTGAGCAGTACTTC
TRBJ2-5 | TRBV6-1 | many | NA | CASSAAQETQYF | TGTGCCAGCAGTGCGGCTCAAGAGACCCAGTACTTC
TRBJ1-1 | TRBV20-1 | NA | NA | CSAPARGGAFF | TGCAGTGCCCCTGCGAGGGGGGGAGCTTTCTTT
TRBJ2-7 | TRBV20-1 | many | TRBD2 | CSARDSSGVSYEQYF | TGCAGTGCTAGAGATTCCAGCGGGGTCTCCTACGAGCAGTACTTC
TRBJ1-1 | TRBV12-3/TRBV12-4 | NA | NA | CASSPGEQQAFF | TGTGCCAGCAGCCCTGGGGAACAGCAAGCTTTCTTT
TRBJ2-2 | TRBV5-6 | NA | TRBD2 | CASSMSGRALGELFF | TGTGCCAGCTCGATGAGCGGGAGGGCCTTGGGGGAGCTGTTTTTT
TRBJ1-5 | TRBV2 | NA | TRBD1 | CASIGDRHNQPQHF | TGTGCCAGCATTGGGGACAGGCACAATCAGCCCCAGCATTTT
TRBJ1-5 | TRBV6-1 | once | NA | CASTLRDIRQPQHF | TGTGCCAGCACCCTACGGGACATCCGGCAGCCCCAGCATTTT
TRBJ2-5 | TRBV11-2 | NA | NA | CASSYRRGPHPQETQYF | TGTGCCAGCAGCTATCGACGAGGCCCCCATCCACAAGAGACCCAGTACTTC
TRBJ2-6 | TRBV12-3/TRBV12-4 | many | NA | CASSLRGSPGANVLTF | TGTGCCAGCAGTTTAAGGGGATCCCCTGGGGCCAACGTCCTGACTTTC